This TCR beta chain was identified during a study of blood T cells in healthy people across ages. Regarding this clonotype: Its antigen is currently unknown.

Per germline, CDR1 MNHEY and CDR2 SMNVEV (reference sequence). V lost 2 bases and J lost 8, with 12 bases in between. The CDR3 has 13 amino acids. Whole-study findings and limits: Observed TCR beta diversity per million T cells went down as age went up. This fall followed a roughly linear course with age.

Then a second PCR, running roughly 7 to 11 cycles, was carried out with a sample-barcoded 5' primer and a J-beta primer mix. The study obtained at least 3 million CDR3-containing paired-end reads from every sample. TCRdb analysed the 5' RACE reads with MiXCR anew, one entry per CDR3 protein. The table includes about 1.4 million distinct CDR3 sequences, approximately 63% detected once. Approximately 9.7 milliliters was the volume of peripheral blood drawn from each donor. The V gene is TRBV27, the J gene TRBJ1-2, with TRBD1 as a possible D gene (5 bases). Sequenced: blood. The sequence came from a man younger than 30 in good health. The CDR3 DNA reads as TGTGCCAGCAGTTTAGTAAGGGGTTGGGGCTACACCTTC. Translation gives CASSLVRGWGYTF.